Here is one T cell receptor beta chain with its context. Its recognized antigen is unknown. Base qualities are not provided; no much larger clone lies one nucleotide away. The CDR1 and CDR2 encoded by the germline V gene (reference sequence) are LNHNV and YYDKDF. Counted from cysteine to phenylalanine, this CDR3 has 16 amino acids. Only CDR3 DNA remains: 48 bases, in frame from the first base. V gives up 3 bases and J gives up 7 bases, and the segment between their germline ends measures 18 bases. Another Seattle source contributed samples from volunteer blood donors who had recovered from COVID-19. Collaborating institutions collected whole blood in K2EDTA tubes following their own protocols. Collaborator samples were shipped for TCRbeta analysis as frozen whole blood, isolated PBMCs, or DNA extracted from either sample type. TCRbeta CDR3 regions were amplified from genomic DNA using the immunoSEQ Assay, a bias-controlled multiplex PCR. Per the source publication's procedure: Nucleated cell counts per sample were estimated from amplification of reference gene primers within the assay. To quantify the absolute abundance of each unique TCRbeta CDR3 rearrangement, sequence reads were collapsed and filtered. For each sample, productive Simpson clonality was calculated as the square root of Simpson's diversity index over productive rearrangements. The immuneACCESS repertoire file appears here via TCRdb, limited to in-frame rearrangements. These files lack a portion of the clones; in checked studies, under half of the deficit traces to unresolved V genes, and the cause of the others is not known. V, J and clone size are taken as reported in that table, and D and trimming were inferred from the DNA itself. In this sample the table shows under 250,000 clones, roughly 84% of which occur a single time. Of the sample, more than 1.5% is held by the ten largest clones.

These data come from a study of blood T cell repertoires in COVID-19 (dated by TCRdb to between 2020 and 2021). In the study overall: Samples covering the acute and convalescent phases of COVID-19 were provided by collaborators in the United States, Italy and Spain. The repertoires were released in a freely available public database meant as a resource for research on the immune response to SARS-CoV-2. Deeply sampled blood TCRbeta repertoires from subjects exposed to, actively infected with, or recovered from COVID-19 were included in the dataset. Where available, HLA class I and class II types were obtained from metadata supplied by the sample provider rather than from assay-based typing. The prospective study material was composed of cDNA or gDNA derived from T cells, B-cell-depleted T cells, or PBMCs. The sample metadata nearly always contained a de-identified subject ID, COVID-19 status, age in years and sex. The samples were drawn from the first 160 participants of the ongoing ImmuneRACE study and from 950 to 1,500 subjects provided by 6 global collaborators. On the study overall, not on this receptor specifically: The amount of clinical and demographic metadata varied by source and participant and was provided uncurated.

Sequencing was done on a sample of peripheral blood. This sequence originates from a woman aged 40 to 50 who had recovered from COVID-19. The rearrangement combines TRBV15 with TRBJ1-4, with the D gene not clear enough to name. CDR3 region: CATSRAPSGSVEKLFF. The DNA sequence is TGTGCCACCAGCAGGGCCCCGAGCGGTTCGGTTGAAAAACTGTTTTTT. This CDR3, with the reference TRBV15 and TRBJ1-4 proteins standing in past its ends, gives the full variable domain DAMVIQNPRYQVTQFGKPVTLSCSQTLNHNVMYWYQQKSSQAPKLLFHYYDKDFNNEADTPDNFQSRRPNTSFCFLDIRSPGLGDTAMYLCATSRAPSGSVEKLFFGSGTQLSVL.